This passage covers 7 T cell receptor beta chains from one sample sequenced in a study of cytomegalovirus exposure and HLA in healthy donors. Both 60 Vbeta primers and 13 Jbeta primers went into the PCR. The protocol was immunoSEQ multiplex PCR, while the TCRdb copy is restricted to in-frame clones and leaves out a portion. Found here are about 69,000 clones, around 74% of them singletons; the top ten hold 11%. Sequenced input: PBMCs. These receptors originate from an older woman in good health and CMV-seropositive.

The table lists this clone with a few counts. J is TRBJ2-3 and V is TRBV12-5; D unclear. Germline values: CDR1 LGHNT, CDR2 FRNRAP. The CDR3 sequence is 15 residues long. Trimming cost V 3 bases and J 1 base, with 11 bases left between them. CDR3 in amino acids: CASGFSRIRTDTQYF. In nucleotides, the CDR3 is TGTGCTAGTGGTTTTAGCAGAATTCGCACAGATACGCAGTATTTT.

The chain joins TRBV9 to TRBJ1-2; D might be TRBD1 (6 bases). V lost 5 bases and J lost 4, with 18 bases in between. CDR1 is SGDLS and CDR2 is YYNGEE in the germline V gene. This CDR3 has 15 amino acids. For the CDR3, the DNA is TGTGCCAGCAGGCCTGGGGGCTCTGATCTCTATGGCTACACCTTC. Translating gives CASRPGGSDLYGYTF.

The V gene is TRBV6-5, the J gene TRBJ2-5; a possible D gene is TRBD1 (7 bases). This CDR3 has 15 amino acids. The V gene's germline CDR1 is MNHEY and CDR2 SVGAGI. The ends were cut back, 7 bases at V and 5 bases at J, with 20 bases in the middle. The CDR3 region is CASTSHPGGRETQYF. The CDR3 nucleotides read TGTGCCAGCACCTCACACCCAGGGGGGAGGGAGACCCAGTACTTC.

This clone was seen once. This CDR3 is missing its conserved last phenylalanine or tryptophan, likely due to a read error. The chain uses TRBV5-1 and TRBJ1-4; the D is unclear. CDR1 SGHRS and CDR2 YFSETQ come from the germline V gene. The CDR3 sequence is 11 residues long. V lost 2 bases to trimming and J lost 8 bases, with 4 bases between them. CDR3 DNA: TGCGCCAGCAGCTTAGGAGAAAAACTGTTTGTT. It codes for CASSLGEKLFV.

The J gene is TRBJ2-3, the V gene TRBV7-9; 7 nucleotides align to TRBD2. Germline V lookup: CDR1 SEHNR, CDR2 FQNEAQ (reference sequence). This CDR3 is built from 14 residues. V lost 5 bases and J lost 2; bases outside the gene matches: 4. The CDR3 sequence is CASSASGATDTQYF. CDR3 in DNA: TGTGCCAGCAGCGCGAGCGGGGCCACAGATACGCAGTATTTT.

This clone has only a few counts. This chain links TRBV6-5 with TRBJ1-1; D remains unclear. Trimming left V 8 bases short and J 3 bases short, with 16 bases between. This CDR3 spans 14 amino acids. The V gene's germline CDR1 is MNHEY and CDR2 SVGAGI. The CDR3: CASADSGEDTEAFF. As DNA, the CDR3 is TGTGCCAGCGCCGACTCCGGGGAGGACACTGAAGCTTTCTTT.

The chain has TRBV9 and TRBJ2-7; D is uncertain. The germline V gene encodes CDR1 SGDLS and CDR2 YYNGEE. The V end lost 7 bases, the J end lost 2 bases, and 10 bases lay between the germline ends. The CDR3 covers 12 residues. CDR3 loop: CASCNQTYEQYF. The CDR3 DNA is TGTGCCAGCTGTAACCAGACCTACGAGCAGTACTTC. Filled out from reference TRBV9 and TRBJ2-7, the complete variable domain reads DSGVTQTPKHLITATGQRVTLRCSPRSGDLSVYWYQQSLDQGLQFLIQYYNGEERAKGNILERFSAQQFPDLHSELNLSSLELGDSALYFCASCNQTYEQYFGPGTRLTVT.